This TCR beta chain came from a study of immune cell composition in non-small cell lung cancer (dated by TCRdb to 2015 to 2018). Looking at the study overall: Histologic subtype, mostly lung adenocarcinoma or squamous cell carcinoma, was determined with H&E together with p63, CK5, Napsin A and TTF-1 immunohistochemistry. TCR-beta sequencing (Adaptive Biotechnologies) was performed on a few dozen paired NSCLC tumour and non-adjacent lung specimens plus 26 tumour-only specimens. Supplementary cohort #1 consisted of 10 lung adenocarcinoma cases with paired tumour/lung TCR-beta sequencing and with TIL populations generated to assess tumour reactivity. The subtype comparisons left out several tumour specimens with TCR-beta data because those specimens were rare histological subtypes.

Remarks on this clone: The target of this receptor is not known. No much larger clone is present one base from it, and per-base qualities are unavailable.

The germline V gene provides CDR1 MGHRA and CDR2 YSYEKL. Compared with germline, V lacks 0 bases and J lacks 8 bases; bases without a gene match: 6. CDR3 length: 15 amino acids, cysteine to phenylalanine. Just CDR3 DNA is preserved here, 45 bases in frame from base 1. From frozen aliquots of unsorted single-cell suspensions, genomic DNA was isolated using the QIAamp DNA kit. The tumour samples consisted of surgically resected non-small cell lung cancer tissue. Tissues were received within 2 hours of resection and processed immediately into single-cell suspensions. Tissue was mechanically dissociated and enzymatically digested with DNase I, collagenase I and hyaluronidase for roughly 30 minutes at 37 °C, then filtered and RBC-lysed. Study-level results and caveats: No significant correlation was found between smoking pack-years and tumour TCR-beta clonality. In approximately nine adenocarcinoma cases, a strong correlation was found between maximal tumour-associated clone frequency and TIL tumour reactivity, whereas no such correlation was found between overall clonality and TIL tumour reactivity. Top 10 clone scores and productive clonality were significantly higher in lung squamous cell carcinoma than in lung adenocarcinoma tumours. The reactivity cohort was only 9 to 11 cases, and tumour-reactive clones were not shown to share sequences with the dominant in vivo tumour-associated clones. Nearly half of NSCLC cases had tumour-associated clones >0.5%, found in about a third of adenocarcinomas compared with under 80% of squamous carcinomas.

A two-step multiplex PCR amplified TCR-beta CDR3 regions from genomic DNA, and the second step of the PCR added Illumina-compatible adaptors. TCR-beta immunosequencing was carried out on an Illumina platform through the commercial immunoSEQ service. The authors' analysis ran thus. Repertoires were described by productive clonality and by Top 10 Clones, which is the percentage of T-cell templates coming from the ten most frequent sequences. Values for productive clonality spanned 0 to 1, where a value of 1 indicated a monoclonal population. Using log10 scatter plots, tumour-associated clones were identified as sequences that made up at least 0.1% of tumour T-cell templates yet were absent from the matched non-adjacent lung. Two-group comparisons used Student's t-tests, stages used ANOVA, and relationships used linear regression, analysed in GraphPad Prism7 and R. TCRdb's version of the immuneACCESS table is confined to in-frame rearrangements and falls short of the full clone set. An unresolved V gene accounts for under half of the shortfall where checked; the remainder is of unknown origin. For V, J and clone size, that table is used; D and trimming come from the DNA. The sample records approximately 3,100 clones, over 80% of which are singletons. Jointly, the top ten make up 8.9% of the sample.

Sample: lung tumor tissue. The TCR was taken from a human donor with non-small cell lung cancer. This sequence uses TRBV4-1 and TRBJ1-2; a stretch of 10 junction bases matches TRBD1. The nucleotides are TGCGCCAGCAGCCAAGAAGGGGGACAGGGGAGAGGCTACACCTTC. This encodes CASSQEGGQGRGYTF.